Listed below are T cell receptor beta chains from one sample, sequenced in a study of T-cell reconstitution after alpha-beta-depleted transplantation in children. TCRdb re-called the PCR reads with MiXCR, one entry per CDR3 protein. This repertoire shows around 670,000 distinct CDR3 sequences, over 10% found once; its top ten account for 0.79%. This material consisted of PBMCs, taken before TCRalphabeta/CD19-depleted stem cell transplant. The origin of the receptors is a girl aged 2-15 years with congenital amegakaryocytic thrombocytopenia, due to receive a stem cell transplant. The CDR3 runs from the conserved cysteine through the conserved F or W. Each record gives: CDR3 DNA, CDR3 protein, clone size, D gene, V gene, CDR3 length, J gene. D genes are given only for firm matches. Size tells how often a clone was seen (once, few, many) or the class of an expanded clone, and some rows leave it out.

TGTGCCAGCAGCTTACAGACTTCAAATGAGCAGTTCTTC CASSLQTSNEQFF few . TRBV7-3 13 TRBJ2-1
TGTGCCAGCAGCTTACAACTAGCGGGGTCCTACAATGAGCAGTTCTTC CASSLQLAGSYNEQFF few TRBD2 TRBV7-2 16 TRBJ2-1
TGCGCCAGCACCGTGGCAGGAGAATCCGAGGAGCAGTACTTC CASTVAGESEEQYF few . TRBV5-1 14 TRBJ2-7
TGCGCCAGCAGCTCAACTAGCCCCCTGTACAATGAGCAGTTCTTC CASSSTSPLYNEQFF few . TRBV5-1 15 TRBJ2-1
TGCAGTGCTAGAGCCGGAGGGCGAGATACGCAGTATTTT CSARAGGRDTQYF . . TRBV20-1 13 TRBJ2-3
TGCGCCAGCAGCTTGAATCCGGGGCCGGAATTCACAGATACGCAGTATTTT CASSLNPGPEFTDTQYF . . TRBV5-1 17 TRBJ2-3
TGCGCCAGCAGCATGGACGAGGGGTTATACAATGAGCAGTTCTTC CASSMDEGLYNEQFF many . TRBV5-1 15 TRBJ2-1
TGTGCCAGCAGCCAAGAAGTGGGGTTCACCTACGAGCAGTACTTC CASSQEVGFTYEQYF . . TRBV14 15 TRBJ2-7
TGTGCCAGCACCTCTAGCGGGGGGGTCCAGTTTCAGTATTTT CASTSSGGVQFQYF few TRBD2 TRBV12-3/TRBV12-4 14 TRBJ2-3
TGCAGCCCTAGCACAGATACGCAGTATTTT CSPSTDTQYF many . TRBV29-1 10 TRBJ2-3
TGCGCCAGCCTCGAGTTGGAGGCCGGTTTAGGTGAGCAGTTCTTC CASLELEAGLGEQFF . . TRBV5-1 15 TRBJ2-1
TGCGCCAGCAGCTTGTGGACAGCGAACACTGAAGCTTTCTTT CASSLWTANTEAFF many . TRBV5-1 14 TRBJ1-1
TGTGCCATCAGTCAGGGGGCTCAAAACATTCAGTACTTC CAISQGAQNIQYF few TRBD1 TRBV10-3 13 TRBJ2-4
TGTGCCAGCAGTTCCCCACTGGGCCGCGGGGAGACCTACAATGAGCAGTTCTTC CASSSPLGRGETYNEQFF many . TRBV12-3/TRBV12-4 18 TRBJ2-1
TGTGCCAGCAGCTCTAGGGCAGGGGATCCGGATGGCTACACCTTC CASSSRAGDPDGYTF few . TRBV7-6 15 TRBJ1-2
TGTGCCAGCAGTCAAATACCCTCTGGGGAGACGGCGGAAGCTTTCTTT CASSQIPSGETAEAFF . . TRBV12-3/TRBV12-4 16 TRBJ1-1
TGCAGTGCTAGAGAGGATGGACGGGACTCTAACTATGGCTACACCTTC CSAREDGRDSNYGYTF many . TRBV20-1 16 TRBJ1-2
TGTGCCAGCAGTTCACTACGGACAGGGGGAAGGAATGAGCAGTTCTTC CASSSLRTGGRNEQFF many TRBD1 TRBV12-3/TRBV12-4 16 TRBJ2-1
TGCGCCAGCAGTGAGGGAGTAGATACGCAGTATTTT CASSEGVDTQYF many . TRBV10-1 12 TRBJ2-3
TGTGCCAGCAGTAGCCGCGGGGACTACACAGATACGCAGTATTTT CASSSRGDYTDTQYF many TRBD2 TRBV6-4 15 TRBJ2-3
TGCAGCGTTGATGAGACGACTGCCGGGGAGCTGTTTTTT CSVDETTAGELFF many . TRBV29-1 13 TRBJ2-2
TGCGCCAGCAGCTCCCCCCCGTCATACGAGCAGTACTTC CASSSPPSYEQYF . . TRBV5-1 13 TRBJ2-7
TGTGCCAGCAGTTTAAGGCGACACACAGCTAACTATGGCTACACCTTC CASSLRRHTANYGYTF . . TRBV27 16 TRBJ1-2
TGTGCCAGCAGTTCAGGACAGGGGGTGACCCAGTACTTC CASSSGQGVTQYF many TRBD1 TRBV12-3/TRBV12-4 13 TRBJ2-5
TGTGCCAGCAGCCACCCTCCGGGACAGCTGGACACCGGGGAGCTGTTTTTT CASSHPPGQLDTGELFF many TRBD1 TRBV12-3/TRBV12-4 17 TRBJ2-2
TGTGCCATCAGTGAGCGGCAAGGCTCCTACAATGAGCAGTTCTTC CAISERQGSYNEQFF many . TRBV10-3 15 TRBJ2-1
TGCAGTGCTTCGTCCGGACCCCTGGGGGAGCTGTTTTTT CSASSGPLGELFF few . TRBV20-1 13 TRBJ2-2
TGCGCCAGCAGTACGACAGGACCCGAAAAACTGTTTTTT CASSTTGPEKLFF many . TRBV5-1 13 TRBJ1-4
TGTGCCAGCAGTTTCCCCGGGACCGGTTACGAGCAGTACTTC CASSFPGTGYEQYF many . TRBV28 14 TRBJ2-7
TGCGCCAGCAGCCTGGGTTTAGGGACTAGCAACATTCAGTACTTC CASSLGLGTSNIQYF . TRBD2 TRBV5-1 15 TRBJ2-4
TGTGCCAGCAGTAGCGGGAGGAGAAATGAGCAGTTCTTC CASSSGRRNEQFF many TRBD2 TRBV25-1 13 TRBJ2-1
TGTGCCAGCAGTAGAAGGATTAGTAGCATCCAGGAGACCCAGTACTTC CASSRRISSIQETQYF . . TRBV2 16 TRBJ2-5
TGCAGCGTTGTTCCAGGGTCGAAACCCGGGGAGCTGTTTTTT CSVVPGSKPGELFF many . TRBV29-1 14 TRBJ2-2
TGTGCCTGGAGTAAAACAGGGAGCTCCTACAATGAGCAGTTCTTC CAWSKTGSSYNEQFF few . TRBV30 15 TRBJ2-1
TGCAGTGCTACAGCGGCCTACAATGAGCAGTTCTTC CSATAAYNEQFF many . TRBV20-1 12 TRBJ2-1
TGCGCCAGCAGCCAAGATTGGTTACTTATGGGGGGCACTGAAGCTTTCTTT CASSQDWLLMGGTEAFF . . TRBV4-1 17 TRBJ1-1
TGCAGTGCTAGAAGAGTGGACTGGATTTTCACAGATACGCAGTATTTT CSARRVDWIFTDTQYF many . TRBV20-1 16 TRBJ2-3
TGTGCCAGCAGTCCCCACAGGGCCGGTTGGGAAAAACTGTTTTTT CASSPHRAGWEKLFF . . TRBV28 15 TRBJ1-4
TGCGCCAGCAGCTTCGGGAAGGCTCATGCCGGTACGCAGTATTTT CASSFGKAHAGTQYF many . TRBV5-1 15 TRBJ2-3
TGTGCCAGCCAGATTTTTAGCGGGGGTAGCACAGATACGCAGTATTTT CASQIFSGGSTDTQYF many TRBD2 TRBV6-1 16 TRBJ2-3
TGTGCCAGCAGCCAAGTGGGTGGGACCTACGAGCAGTACTTC CASSQVGGTYEQYF many . TRBV3-1 14 TRBJ2-7
TGTGCCATCAGTCACCCTGGGACAGGGAAGCACGAGCAGTACTTC CAISHPGTGKHEQYF few TRBD1 TRBV10-3 15 TRBJ2-7
TGTGCCAGCACGAGCGGGAATGACGCCGGGGAGCTGTTTTTT CASTSGNDAGELFF many TRBD2 TRBV9 14 TRBJ2-2
TGCAGTGCTCTTGTGGGACAGAAAAACAATGAGCAGTTCTTC CSALVGQKNNEQFF . TRBD1 TRBV20-1 14 TRBJ2-1
TGCGCCAGCAAAACTAGCGGGAGCCACAATGAGCAGTTCTTC CASKTSGSHNEQFF few TRBD2 TRBV5-1 14 TRBJ2-1
TGCGCCAGCAACGAACAGGATCAAGATACGCAGTATTTT CASNEQDQDTQYF many . TRBV5-1 13 TRBJ2-3
TGTGCCAGCAGCCAGCATCCTCAAGGTGTACGGCGGGAGGGCCCCAATGGGGAGCTGTTTTTT CASSQHPQGVRREGPNGELFF . TRBD2 TRBV4-2 21 TRBJ2-2
TGCAGTGCTAGAGTCGTGGAGACCCAGTACTTC CSARVVETQYF few . TRBV20-1 11 TRBJ2-5